This TCR beta chain was identified in a study of response to subunit inactivated influenza vaccine. Study-level findings and limits: Authors suggested that a seasonal influenza vaccination recruits few new T cells each time.

The CDR3 covers 16 residues. Germline-derived CDR1 and CDR2 are SGHDT and YYEEEE. Trimming pared 4 bases from V and 5 bases from J, leaving 21 bases between. MiXCR, run by TCRdb on the RT-PCR reads, gives a single entry per CDR3 protein. This sample carries 490,000 or so distinct CDR3 sequences, approximately 7.6% of them seen once, and the ten largest clones take around 13%. About this clonotype itself: Its antigen is not known.

The input for sequencing was PBMCs from blood, taken 23 months after vaccination. The sequence was obtained from a man between 50 and 69 years old who received an inactivated influenza vaccine. The V and J genes are TRBV5-6 and TRBJ1-1; D is uncertain. CDR3 bases: TGTGCCAGCAGCCTGCCGGGGATGGATAAAGGGACTGAAGCTTTCTTT. It encodes CASSLPGMDKGTEAFF.